Each of the 23 T cell receptor beta chains below was sequenced from the same sample in a study of T cell responses to AZD1222 COVID-19 vaccine. Clones were read by immunoSEQ multiplex PCR, and TCRdb kept only the in-frame ones, dropping some. Here the sample spans 110,000 to 150,000 clones, around nine tenths being singletons. The sequencing here drew on peripheral blood, taken on day 0 of AZD1222 vaccination. Receptor source: an adult in good health.

The V and J genes are TRBV27 and TRBJ1-1, with D maybe TRBD1 (5 bases). CDR1 and CDR2 (germline): MNHEY, SMNVEV (reference sequence). Trimming took off 2 bases at V and 5 bases at J, with 12 bases between the two ends. The CDR3 is made up of 14 amino acids. The CDR3 nucleotides read TGTGCCAGCAGTTTAAGGGGCGGACAAACTGAAGCTTTCTTT. Protein sequence: CASSLRGGQTEAFF.

The chain is built from TRBV15 and TRBJ1-3; D unresolved. This CDR3 region has 16 residues. Trimming cost V 0 bases and J 0 bases, with 9 bases left between them. CDR1 and CDR2 from the germline V gene are LNHNV and YYDKDF (reference sequence). CDR3 coding DNA: TGTGCCACCAGCAGAGATCATTCAGCCTCTGGAAACACCATATATTTT. This encodes CATSRDHSASGNTIYF.

V gene TRBV6-4 combines with J gene TRBJ1-4, with a tentative D call TRBD1 (5 bases). CDR1 MRHNA and CDR2 SNTAGT come from the germline V gene. Trimming took 1 base from V and 6 from J, leaving 9 bases between them. The CDR3 has 14 amino acids. As DNA, the CDR3 is TGTGCCAGCAGTGACTGGGGCAAAGATGAAAAACTGTTTTTT. It specifies CASSDWGKDEKLFF.

This chain uses TRBV10-3 with TRBJ2-1; the D is unclear. The CDR3 extends over 12 amino acids. V was shortened by 5 bases and J by 1 base, with 3 bases between the two germline ends. Germline V gives CDR1 ENHRY, CDR2 SYGVKD. The CDR3 protein is CAISRSYNEQFF. Here the CDR3 DNA reads TGTGCCATCAGTAGATCCTACAATGAGCAGTTCTTC.

The J gene is TRBJ2-1, the V gene TRBV25-1; 8 bases are shared with TRBD2. CDR3 length: 16 amino acids. Looked up from germline, CDR1 is MGHDK and CDR2 is SYGVNS. After removal of 3 bases from V and 5 bases from J, the junction contained 9 bases not matched to a gene. CDR3 region: CASSDLTSGINNEQFF. In DNA form, the CDR3 reads TGTGCCAGCAGTGACCTCACTAGCGGAATTAACAATGAGCAGTTCTTC.

This clone appeared a single time. The chain carries TRBV19 and TRBJ2-1, with D tentatively TRBD2 (6 bases). The CDR3 contains 15 residues. Trimming shortened V by 3 bases and J by 2 bases, and 11 bases separated the two germline ends. From germline, CDR1 is LNHDA and CDR2 SQIVND (reference sequence). CDR3 bases: TGTGCCAGTAGTATTCCCGGGGGACCCTACAATGAGCAGTTCTTC. Translated: CASSIPGGPYNEQFF.

This chain uses TRBV4-1 with TRBJ1-6; D ambiguous. Trimming stripped 0 bases from V and 0 bases from J, with 9 bases between. The CDR3 loop spans 17 amino acids. Germline CDR1 reads MGHRA; CDR2 reads YSYEKL. In nucleotides, the CDR3 is TGCGCCAGCAGCCAAGAGCGAAGTAGCTCCTATAATTCACCCCTCCACTTT. This codes for CASSQERSSSYNSPLHF.

This rearrangement joins TRBV18 to TRBJ2-2; TRBD1 matches at 8 bases. The junction had 10 bases not matched to a gene; V was cut back by 3 bases and J by 7 bases. Looked up from germline, CDR1 is KGHSH and CDR2 is LQKENI. The CDR3 has 16 residues. CDR3 nucleotides: TGTGCCAGCTCACCCCGCCCGGACAGGGCTGGCGGGGAGCTGTTTTTT. This sequence encodes CASSPRPDRAGGELFF.

This clone was seen a few times. The V and J genes are TRBV29-1 and TRBJ1-3; the match to TRBD1 covers 8 bases. The length of the CDR3 is 13 residues. The trim removed 6 bases at V and 2 bases at J, leaving 3 bases unmatched. Germline V gene lookup returns CDR1 SQVTM and CDR2 ANQGSEA. The CDR3: CSVEDRAGNTIYF. The CDR3 DNA follows: TGCAGCGTGGAGGACAGGGCTGGAAACACCATATATTTT.

This chain joins TRBV19 and TRBJ1-1; no clear D. V dropped 3 bases and J dropped 1 base, with 18 bases sitting between them. Germline CDR1 and CDR2: LNHDA and SQIVND (reference sequence). The CDR3 has 17 amino acids. DNA of the CDR3: TGTGCCAGTAGTATTGGTCCGAGCTCCCACCCGAACACTGAAGCTTTCTTT. Its protein product is CASSIGPSSHPNTEAFF.

This clone was seen a single time. The rearrangement links TRBV19 to TRBJ1-1; 8 nucleotides match TRBD1. Germline V CDR1 and CDR2: LNHDA, SQIVND (reference sequence). Trimming removed 5 bases from V and 0 bases from J; junction bases left unmatched: 5. CDR3 length equals 15 residues. The CDR3 is CASSPRDRMNTEAFF. DNA of the CDR3: TGTGCCAGTAGTCCCAGGGACAGGATGAACACTGAAGCTTTCTTT. The variable domain in full, completed from reference TRBV19 and TRBJ1-1, reads DGGITQSPKYLFRKEGQNVTLSCEQNLNHDAMYWYRQDPGQGLRLIYYSQIVNDFQKGDIAEGYSVSREKKESFPLTVTSAQKNPTAFYLCASSPRDRMNTEAFFGQGTRLTVV.

V usage is TRBV2 and J usage is TRBJ2-5; 15 bases map to TRBD2. Germline CDR1 reads SNHLY; CDR2 reads FYNNEI. The CDR3 length is 17 residues. The V and J ends lost 10 bases and 4 bases, in that order; junction bases with no gene match: 13. CDR3 region: CATSSGTSGRRGETQYF. The CDR3 DNA reads as TGTGCCACATCGTCCGGGACTAGCGGGAGGAGGGGAGAGACCCAGTACTTC.

This clone was counted a few times. The genes are TRBV18 and TRBJ2-5, with a weak D call TRBD1 (5 bases). Germline CDR1 and CDR2: KGHSH and LQKENI. V was pared by 3 bases and J by 5 bases, with 10 bases between. This CDR3 has 13 residues. The CDR3 region has the DNA TGTGCCAGCTCACCCCACAGGTTCGAGACCCAGTACTTC. It is translated as CASSPHRFETQYF.

This clone was seen just once. The rearrangement links TRBV5-4 to TRBJ1-6; perhaps TRBD1 as D (6 bases). V lost 5 bases, J lost 7 bases, and 16 bases lay in between. The germline CDR1 and CDR2 sequences are SGHNT and YYREEE (reference sequence). CDR3 size: 15 residues. The CDR3 DNA reads TGTGCCAGCAGTCTGGAGGGGGGGCGAAATTCACCCCTCCACTTT. Translating it yields CASSLEGGRNSPLHF.

The chain combines TRBV18 with TRBJ2-3; D gene unclear. The CDR3 has 13 residues. Trimming took off 6 bases at V and 2 bases at J, with 9 bases between the two ends. The germline V gene has CDR1 KGHSH and CDR2 LQKENI. CDR3 amino acids: CASSPVFTDTQYF. The CDR3, as DNA: TGTGCCAGCTCCCCCGTTTTCACAGATACGCAGTATTTT.

This chain uses TRBV12-5 with TRBJ1-1, with D unclear. Germline V gene sequence: CDR1 LGHNT, CDR2 FRNRAP. The CDR3 runs 16 residues. V lost 3 bases, J lost 1 base, and 15 bases lay in between. DNA of the CDR3: TGTGCTAGTGGTTTCTTTCCCCCATGGGGGAACACTGAAGCTTTCTTT. Amino acids: CASGFFPPWGNTEAFF.

V usage is TRBV9 and J usage is TRBJ1-2; D uncertain. The CDR3 runs to 14 residues. Germline V gene lookup returns CDR1 SGDLS and CDR2 YYNGEE. V was cut by 4 bases and J by 9 bases, with 19 bases left in between. This CDR3 is CASSPILGSSSYTF. The CDR3 DNA follows: TGTGCCAGCAGCCCCATCCTGGGGTCTAGTAGCTACACCTTC. The variable domain in full, completed from reference TRBV9 and TRBJ1-2, reads DSGVTQTPKHLITATGQRVTLRCSPRSGDLSVYWYQQSLDQGLQFLIQYYNGEERAKGNILERFSAQQFPDLHSELNLSSLELGDSALYFCASSPILGSSSYTFGSGTRLTVV.

The CDR3 DNA reads TGCGCCAGCAGCTTCCGGGACAGGGGCAACAATGAGCAGTTCTTC. This codes for CASSFRDRGNNEQFF. This chain connects TRBV5-1 to TRBJ2-1, with TRBD1 identical over 10 bases. The germline V gene has CDR1 SGHRS and CDR2 YFSETQ. The J segment lost 5 bases and the V segment lost 2 bases, leaving 4 bases of the junction unmatched. This CDR3 spans 15 amino acids.

Written as DNA, the CDR3 is TGTGCCAGCAGCTCCTCGGGACAGCCGTATGGCTACACCTTC. Amino acids: CASSSSGQPYGYTF. The chain carries TRBV5-4 and TRBJ1-2, with 7 bases lining up with TRBD1. V shed 3 bases, J shed 5 bases, and the junction held 7 bases outside the gene matches. The CDR3 runs 14 residues. The germline gives CDR1 SGHNT, CDR2 YYREEE (reference sequence).

The V and J genes are TRBV27 and TRBJ2-1, with TRBD2 matching over 7 bases. Trimming removed 6 bases from V and 2 bases from J; junction bases left unmatched: 10. The germline V gene encodes CDR1 MNHEY and CDR2 SMNVEV (reference sequence). The CDR3 length is 16 residues. The CDR3 spells CASRPLAGLAYNEQFF. CDR3 bases: TGTGCCAGCAGACCGTTAGCGGGTCTCGCCTACAATGAGCAGTTCTTC.

The chain links TRBV7-2 to TRBJ1-5; D not certain. This CDR3 is built from 16 residues. Trimming stripped 1 base from V and 5 bases from J, with 15 bases between. Per the germline V gene, CDR1 is SGHTA and CDR2 is FQGNSA. The CDR3 nucleotides read TGTGCCAGCAGCTTAGGTCGTCCGGGTTGGGATCAGCCCCAGCATTTT. This codes for CASSLGRPGWDQPQHF.

The V gene is TRBV27, the J gene TRBJ2-5; tentatively, D is TRBD2 (7 bases). There are 14 residues in the CDR3. V was shortened by 6 bases and J by 9 bases, with 20 bases between the two germline ends. Germline-derived CDR1 and CDR2 are MNHEY and SMNVEV (reference sequence). CDR3 DNA: TGTGCCAGCAGGGGGGCGGGGGCCCTTGTGGCCCAGTACTTC. Its protein is CASRGAGALVAQYF.

CDR3 loop: CASRATGTSGPEAFF. The CDR3, as DNA: TGTGCCAGCAGGGCTACCGGGACATCTGGGCCTGAAGCTTTCTTT. This chain joins TRBV2 and TRBJ1-1, with D possibly matching TRBD1 (6 bases). The CDR3 is 15 amino acids. V lost 6 bases and J 6 bases, leaving 20 bases between the germline ends. Germline V CDR1 and CDR2: SNHLY, FYNNEI.